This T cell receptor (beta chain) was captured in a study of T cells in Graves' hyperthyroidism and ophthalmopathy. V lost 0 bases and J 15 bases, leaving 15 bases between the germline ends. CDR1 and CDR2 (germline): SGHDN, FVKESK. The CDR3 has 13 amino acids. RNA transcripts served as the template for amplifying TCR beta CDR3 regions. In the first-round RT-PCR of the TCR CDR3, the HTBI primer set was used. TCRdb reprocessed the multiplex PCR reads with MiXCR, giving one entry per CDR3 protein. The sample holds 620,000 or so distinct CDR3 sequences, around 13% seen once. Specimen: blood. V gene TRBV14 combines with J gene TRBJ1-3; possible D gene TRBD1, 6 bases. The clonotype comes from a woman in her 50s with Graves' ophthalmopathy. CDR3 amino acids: CASSQDRDTLRYF. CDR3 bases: TGTGCCAGCAGCCAAGACCGGGACACCCTCCGATATTTT.